This T cell receptor (beta chain) was recovered during a study of blood T cell repertoires in COVID-19. The overall study: Material from acute and convalescent COVID-19 was sourced from the United States, Italy and Spain. Sources were T cells, B-cell-depleted T cells, or PBMCs; the material itself was cDNA or gDNA.

Authors' methods: Quantification of nucleated cells was approximated via reference gene primer amplification. Assay: immunoSEQ multiplex PCR; the TCRdb copy retains only in-frame clones and omits some. From that table come the V and J calls and clone size; the DNA was used to work out D and trimming. The table shows around 170,000 clones, with around 90% occurring only once. CDR3 length equals 14 residues. The germline V gene has CDR1 SGHRS and CDR2 YFSETQ. V was clipped by 3 bases and J by 7 bases; unmatched bases: 4. The source is a man aged 60 to 75 with acute or convalescent COVID-19. The sequencing input was peripheral blood. This sequence joins TRBV5-1 and TRBJ2-5; 12 bases are a match to TRBD1. The CDR3 nucleotides read TGCGCCAGCAGCTCCGGGACAGGGGGCGCGACCCAGTACTTC. Protein product: CASSSGTGGATQYF. The whole variable domain, filled in from reference TRBV5-1 and TRBJ2-5, reads KAGVTQTPRYLIKTRGQQVTLSCSPISGHRSVSWYQQTPGQGLQFLFEYFSETQRNKGNFPGRFSGRQFSNSRSEMNVSTLELGDSALYLCASSSGTGGATQYFGPGTRLLVL.